A single sample gave rise to the 14 T cell receptor beta chains below, sequenced in a study of T cell repertoires in cytomegalovirus infection. TCRdb re-derived calls from the reads in MiXCR, one entry per CDR3 protein. Among about 400,000 distinct CDR3 sequences, about 35% were seen once, and the ten largest hold approximately 13%. No antigens are known for them. Specimen: cultured PBMCs, collected from culture after CMV antigen stimulation. The receptors were sampled from a human donor in good health (CMV status not recorded). Some clones in this sample may be carry-over from other donors' samples.

This clonotype was detected a few times. The chain joins TRBV7-2 to TRBJ2-7; TRBD1 aligns across 7 bases. The CDR3 consists of 14 residues. V dropped 6 bases and J dropped 7; count of bases not matched to a gene: 12. Germline assignment: CDR1 SGHTA and CDR2 FQGNSA. In nucleotides, the CDR3 is TGTGCCAGCAGTTCCCGACAGGGACGAGTAGAGCAGTACTTC. Translation gives CASSSRQGRVEQYF.

This clonotype was found a few times. V gene TRBV29-1 combines with J gene TRBJ2-3; D ambiguous. V lost 7 bases to trimming and J lost 2 bases, with 13 bases between them. CDR1 is SQVTM and CDR2 is ANQGSEA in the germline V gene. This CDR3 region has 13 residues. In DNA, the CDR3 is TGCAGCGCGGTGAGGCCACTCACAGATACGCAGTATTTT. This translates into CSAVRPLTDTQYF.

This rearrangement joins TRBV6-1 to TRBJ2-5, with D tentatively TRBD2 (5 bases). Looked up from germline, CDR1 is MNHNS and CDR2 is SASEGT. The CDR3 is made up of 13 amino acids. Trimming took off 6 bases at V and 1 base at J, with 9 bases between the two ends. The CDR3 here is CASRAGSQETQYF. DNA for the CDR3: TGTGCCAGCAGGGCGGGCAGCCAAGAGACCCAGTACTTC.

This clonotype came up a few times. The chain employs TRBV28 and TRBJ1-2; 7 bases align to TRBD1. Trimming cost V 6 bases and J 8 bases; bases outside gene matches: 12. This CDR3 contains 14 residues. Looked up from germline, CDR1 is MDHEN and CDR2 is SYDVKM. CDR3 in DNA: TGTGCCAGCAGACCAGGGACAGCCCGGGAAGGCTACACCTTC. This codes for CASRPGTAREGYTF.

V usage is TRBV6-1 and J usage is TRBJ2-7, with D tentatively TRBD1 (6 bases). V shed 5 bases and J shed 3 bases, with 17 bases lying between them. Germline V gene sequence: CDR1 MNHNS, CDR2 SASEGT. The CDR3 sequence is 15 residues long. The CDR3 here is CASSPARTAIYEQYV. In nucleotides, the CDR3 is TGTGCCAGCAGTCCCGCCCGGACAGCTATCTACGAGCAGTACGTC.

The gene calls are TRBV20-1 and TRBJ2-2, with D unresolved. The CDR3 contains 12 residues. The germline CDR1 and CDR2 sequences are DFQATT and SNEGSKA (reference sequence). V shed 0 bases and J shed 5 bases, with 4 bases lying between them. CDR3 in DNA: TGCAGTGCTAGAGATCATACCGGGGAGCTGTTTTTT. Translated: CSARDHTGELFF.

This clonotype came up a few times. The chain carries TRBV2 and TRBJ2-1; 8 nucleotides align to TRBD2. The CDR3 runs 16 residues. Per the germline V gene, CDR1 is SNHLY and CDR2 is FYNNEI. After removal of 6 bases from V and 2 bases from J, the junction contained 9 bases not matched to a gene. CDR3 in amino acids: CASRVSGTRAYNEQFF. DNA of the CDR3: TGTGCCAGCAGGGTCTCCGGGACTAGGGCCTACAATGAGCAGTTCTTC.

This clonotype was seen more than once but under ten times. The chain uses TRBV7-2 and TRBJ2-1; no definite D call. Trimming shortened V by 5 bases and J by 0 bases, and 8 bases separated the two germline ends. The V gene's germline CDR1 is SGHTA and CDR2 FQGNSA. The CDR3 has 14 amino acids. CDR3 sequence: CASSRDVSYNEQFF. CDR3 nucleotide sequence: TGTGCCAGCAGCCGAGACGTCTCCTACAATGAGCAGTTCTTC.

V is TRBV7-2 and J is TRBJ2-3; D remains unclear. The V end lost 4 bases, the J end lost 3 bases, and 8 bases lay between the germline ends. CDR1 SGHTA and CDR2 FQGNSA come from the germline V gene. The CDR3 runs 13 residues. The CDR3, as DNA: TGTGCCAGCAGCTCCTTTATAACAGATACGCAGTATTTT. Translated: CASSSFITDTQYF.

A few counts support this clonotype. The V call is TRBV6-2 or TRBV6-3, the J call TRBJ2-2; D gene uncertain. The CDR3 length is 15 residues. Germline CDR1 is MNHEY and CDR2 is SVGEGT. V was pared by 1 base and J by 1 base, with 7 bases between. CDR3 sequence reads: CASSYLAWNTGELFF. CDR3 bases: TGTGCCAGCAGTTACTTAGCCTGGAACACCGGGGAGCTGTTTTTT.

This clonotype was seen ten or more times. This chain links TRBV7-2 with TRBJ2-3; no reliable D call. The CDR3 sequence is 13 residues long. The germline CDR1 and CDR2 sequences are SGHTA and FQGNSA. V was pared by 2 bases and J by 5 bases, with 8 bases between. This chain's CDR3 is CASSLRFRDTQYF. DNA of the CDR3: TGTGCCAGCAGCTTAAGATTCCGAGATACGCAGTATTTT.

The genes are TRBV6-2 or TRBV6-3 and TRBJ2-1; 16 bases align to TRBD2. With 6 bases clipped from V and 9 bases from J, the junction kept 17 bases outside the gene matches. This CDR3 has 19 amino acids. Looked up from germline, CDR1 is MNHEY and CDR2 is SVGEGT. The DNA of the CDR3 is TGTGCCAGCAGCCAAGGGACTAGCGGGAGGGCCCGGCGATTTCGTGAGCAGTTCTTC. This gives the protein CASSQGTSGRARRFREQFF.

The sample holds a few counts of this clonotype. V is TRBV19 and J is TRBJ2-1; 7 positions agree with TRBD1. CDR1 is LNHDA, CDR2 SQIVND, per germline (reference sequence). Trimming cost V 4 bases and J 0 bases; bases outside gene matches: 3. The length of the CDR3 is 15 residues. The CDR3 nucleotides read TGTGCCAGTAGTAATTCAGGGGGCTCCTACAATGAGCAGTTCTTC. Translating it yields CASSNSGGSYNEQFF.

CDR3 loop: CASSVGGGNYGYTF. CDR3 coding DNA: TGTGCCAGCAGCGTAGGAGGTGGTAATTATGGCTACACCTTC. J is TRBJ1-2 and V is TRBV7-9; D gene unclear. With 5 bases removed from V and 5 bases from J, the gap between germline ends came to 15 bases. CDR3 length equals 14 residues. Germline CDR1 SEHNR, CDR2 FQNEAQ (reference sequence).